Listed below are T cell receptor beta chains from one sample, sequenced in a study of blood T cell repertoires in COVID-19. Clones were sequenced by immunoSEQ multiplex PCR, and TCRdb holds only the in-frame ones, with some missing. The profile shows about 210,000 clones, 82% of them singletons. Sequencing was done on a sample of peripheral blood. All receptors come from a woman in her forties with acute or convalescent COVID-19. Each CDR3 is given without its conserved first and last residue. Each record gives: CDR3 length, V gene, D gene, J gene, CDR3 protein. D genes are given only for firm matches.

12	TRBV6-2/TRBV6-3	-	TRBJ2-7	ASSYPGLSYEQY
15	TRBV9	TRBD2	TRBJ2-3	ASSVDHVGGVKDTQY
13	TRBV27	-	TRBJ2-3	ASSLAGGRADTQY
18	TRBV12-5	TRBD1	TRBJ1-6	ASGLVIGTGGTSYNSPLH
13	TRBV19	TRBD2	TRBJ2-7	ASSIRPSGTYEQY
17	TRBV11-2	-	TRBJ2-7	ASSLDPLASGFMAYEQY
12	TRBV27	-	TRBJ2-7	ASSELDSTYEQY
17	TRBV5-3	TRBD1	TRBJ1-1	ARSLDRVGHSNMNTEAF
13	TRBV7-2	-	TRBJ1-5	ASSLGSGLNQPQH
12	TRBV5-6	-	TRBJ1-5	ASSSNRYNQPQH
13	TRBV19	TRBD1	TRBJ1-2	ASTNAGGASNGYT
10	TRBV12-3/TRBV12-4	TRBD1	TRBJ1-1	ASSLRGHEAF
12	TRBV5-8	TRBD1	TRBJ1-5	ASSLETGYQPQH
10	TRBV30	-	TRBJ2-1	AWSLVYNEQF
11	TRBV7-8	-	TRBJ2-7	ASSSLLGHEQY
15	TRBV7-2	-	TRBJ1-2	ASSKLGGVANNYGYT
15	TRBV21-1	-	TRBJ2-2	ASTGGISPINTGELF
12	TRBV5-1	-	TRBJ1-2	ASSRPSAGYGYT
11	TRBV19	-	TRBJ2-1	ASRADYHNEQF
14	TRBV5-1	-	TRBJ2-2	ASSTLTGQRGGELF
14	TRBV2	TRBD2	TRBJ2-3	ASSVEGGSALDTQY
13	TRBV10-3	TRBD2	TRBJ2-3	AISGSSGSTDTQY
13	TRBV5-1	TRBD1	TRBJ2-1	ASSQTGTGYNEQF
10	TRBV24-1	-	TRBJ1-1	ATSDSGAEAF
13	TRBV4-2	-	TRBJ1-1	ASSQDGQWNTEAF
14	TRBV7-8	-	TRBJ2-3	ASTSWQHSSPDTQY
12	TRBV5-1	-	TRBJ2-7	ASSLASASYEQY
12	TRBV11-2	-	TRBJ1-6	ASSLGQGISPLH
14	TRBV19	TRBD1	TRBJ1-1	ASSIVQGVVNTEAF
10	TRBV10-2	-	TRBJ1-5	ASKAGDQPQH